The T cell receptor (beta chain) described here comes from a study of cytomegalovirus exposure and HLA in healthy donors. PCR involved 60 Vbeta and 13 Jbeta primers. Generated by immunoSEQ multiplex PCR, the TCRdb table keeps only in-frame clones and is missing some. Found here are 150,000 to 200,000 clones, 84% of them singletons; the top ten hold around 0.27%. The germline V gene has CDR1 GTSNPN and CDR2 SVGIG (reference sequence). V gave up 3 bases and J gave up 0 bases, with 9 bases separating them. CDR3 length: 14 amino acids. A note on this clone: The antigen remains undetermined.

Study-wide findings and caveats: The majority of CMV-associated TCR beta chains were reported as apparently HLA-restricted in a later analysis. In vitro data verified three CMV-associated chains as specific for CMV antigens. Later, TCR association rates were found to vary by HLA locus, highest for DRB1 and lowest for HLA-C.

What was sequenced was PBMCs. This sequence joins TRBV30 and TRBJ2-4; no clear D. The clonotype originates from a boy younger than 18 in good health and CMV-seronegative. CDR3 in DNA: TGTGCCTGGAGGTCAACACCAGCCAAAAACATTCAGTACTTC. Translated, it gives CAWRSTPAKNIQYF.